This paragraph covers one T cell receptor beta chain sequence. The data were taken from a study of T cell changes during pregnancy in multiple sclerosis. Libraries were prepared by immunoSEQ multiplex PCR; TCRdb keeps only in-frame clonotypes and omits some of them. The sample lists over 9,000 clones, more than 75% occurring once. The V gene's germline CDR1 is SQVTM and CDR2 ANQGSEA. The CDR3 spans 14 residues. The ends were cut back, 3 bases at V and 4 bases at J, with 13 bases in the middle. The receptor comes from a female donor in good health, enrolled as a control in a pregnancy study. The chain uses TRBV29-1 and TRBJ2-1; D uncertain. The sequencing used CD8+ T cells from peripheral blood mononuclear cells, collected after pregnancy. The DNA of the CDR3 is TGCAGCGTTGATCTGGCGGATTCATACAATGAGCAGTTCTTC. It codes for CSVDLADSYNEQFF.